This T cell receptor beta chain derives from a study of blood T cell repertoires in COVID-19. Study-wide context: Samples taken during acute and convalescent COVID-19 were collected in the United States, Italy and Spain.

Per the authors' pipeline: Cell counts per sample came from amplifying reference gene primers. TCRdb's copy holds only in-frame clones and misses some; the assay was immunoSEQ multiplex PCR. V, J and clone size are those of that table, while D and trimming were read from the DNA. The table lists about 220,000 clones, 80% to 85% of them singletons. V trimming: 6 bases; J trimming: 3 bases; junction bases outside the gene matches: 7. This CDR3 has 14 residues. Germline values: CDR1 MNHEY, CDR2 SMNVEV (reference sequence). Enrollment of patients from Seattle took place during active infection, with longitudinal follow-up.

The chain is built from TRBV27 and TRBJ2-7; 8 nucleotides agree with TRBD1. Sequencing input: peripheral blood. This TCR came from a woman in her 70s with COVID-19, enrolled during active disease. The CDR3 DNA is TGTGCCAGCAGCGACAGGGGTCGGGACTACGAGCAGTACTTC. The encoded protein is CASSDRGRDYEQYF.